Detailed here is one T cell receptor beta chain. Its antigen is as yet unknown. Repertoires were generated with immunoSEQ multiplex PCR, while TCRdb's copy carries only in-frame clones and drops some. The sample holds about 200,000 clones, under 95% seen once. These data come from a study of T cell responses to AZD1222 COVID-19 vaccine. Study results and limitations: Baseline serostatus was positive in only six AZD1222 recipients. The sample set comprised mostly white British donors with more females, and clonal diversity was possibly underestimated.

The TCR originated in an adult who received the AZD1222 COVID-19 vaccine. The starting material was peripheral blood, obtained 28 days after the second AZD1222 dose.

CDR3 bases: TGTGCCAGCAGCAACCGGGACAGAGACTCTGGAAACACCATATATTTT. This encodes CASSNRDRDSGNTIYF. The chain has TRBV7-8 and TRBJ1-3; TRBD1 matches 7 bases. Losses at the gene ends were 5 bases for V and 0 bases for J; bases not matched to a gene: 7. The CDR3 consists of 16 residues. Germline values: CDR1 SGHVS, CDR2 FQNEAQ.